This is a list of T cell receptor beta chains from one sample in a study of blood T cell repertoires in COVID-19. TCRdb keeps only in-frame clones here, not all; method: immunoSEQ multiplex PCR. Here the sample spans 470,000 or so clones, 75% to 90% being singletons. The specimen was peripheral blood. These receptor sequences come from a woman aged 25 to 39 with acute or convalescent COVID-19. Each CDR3 is given with its conserved first and last residue. A D gene is named only where the DNA matches it firmly. Some rows have no size entry. The others give once, few or many, or a class for an expanded clone.

clone_size: -
v_call: TRBV6-5
j_call: TRBJ2-1
d_call: TRBD2
cdr3_nt: TGTGCCAGCAGTTACTCTGGCGGGGGATACAATGAGCAGTTCTTC
cdr3_aa: CASSYSGGGYNEQFF

clone_size: -
v_call: TRBV19
j_call: TRBJ1-4
d_call: -
cdr3_nt: TGTGCCAGTAGTACCGCGAGGGCAACTAATGAAAAACTGTTTTTT
cdr3_aa: CASSTARATNEKLFF

clone_size: -
v_call: TRBV27
j_call: TRBJ2-2
d_call: -
cdr3_nt: TGTGCCAGCAGTCTAGCCCCGGCCGGGGAGCTGTTTTTT
cdr3_aa: CASSLAPAGELFF

clone_size: -
v_call: TRBV18
j_call: TRBJ1-1
d_call: -
cdr3_nt: TGTGCCAGCTCGGTTGGACAGCCGGTTAGAGCTTTCTTT
cdr3_aa: CASSVGQPVRAFF

clone_size: -
v_call: TRBV30
j_call: TRBJ1-2
d_call: TRBD1
cdr3_nt: TGTGCCTGGAGATTTCTGGGACAGCCTTCGTCGGGGGGCTACACCTTC
cdr3_aa: CAWRFLGQPSSGGYTF

clone_size: few
v_call: TRBV24-1
j_call: TRBJ1-1
d_call: TRBD1
cdr3_nt: TGTGCCACCAGACCGGGACAGATTTCTAATGAAGCTTTCTTT
cdr3_aa: CATRPGQISNEAFF

clone_size: -
v_call: TRBV3-1/TRBV3-2
j_call: TRBJ1-1
d_call: -
cdr3_nt: TGTGCCAGCAGCCAAGCCCCTAGGGAAGCTTTCTTT
cdr3_aa: CASSQAPREAFF

clone_size: -
v_call: TRBV6-5
j_call: TRBJ1-4
d_call: -
cdr3_nt: TGTGCCAGCAGTTACTCCCGGGACACAGAAAAACTGTTTTTT
cdr3_aa: CASSYSRDTEKLFF

clone_size: -
v_call: TRBV10-1
j_call: TRBJ1-2
d_call: -
cdr3_nt: TGCGCCAGCAGCGACTCGGACAGATATGGCTACACCTTC
cdr3_aa: CASSDSDRYGYTF

clone_size: -
v_call: TRBV2
j_call: TRBJ2-5
d_call: TRBD1
cdr3_nt: TGTGCCAGCAGTTACTCCGGGACAGGGGATTGGGAGACCCAGTACTTC
cdr3_aa: CASSYSGTGDWETQYF

clone_size: -
v_call: TRBV28
j_call: TRBJ1-5
d_call: TRBD1
cdr3_nt: TGTGCCAGCACCTTGGAGGGGGCTGGTCAGCCCCAGCATTTT
cdr3_aa: CASTLEGAGQPQHF

clone_size: -
v_call: TRBV6-1
j_call: TRBJ1-5
d_call: TRBD1
cdr3_nt: TGTGCCAGCAGTTCAGAGGGGGCCAGCAATCAGCCCCAGCATTTT
cdr3_aa: CASSSEGASNQPQHF

clone_size: -
v_call: TRBV9
j_call: TRBJ1-5
d_call: -
cdr3_nt: TGTGCCAGCAGCGTAGCTCCTAGCAATCAGCCCCAGCATTTT
cdr3_aa: CASSVAPSNQPQHF

clone_size: -
v_call: TRBV2
j_call: TRBJ2-7
d_call: TRBD2
cdr3_nt: TGTGCCAGCACGGGGGTGGGAGGGGAGCAGTACTTC
cdr3_aa: CASTGVGGEQYF

clone_size: -
v_call: TRBV2
j_call: TRBJ2-1
d_call: TRBD2
cdr3_nt: TGTGCCAGCAGGAAGACTAGCGGGGGGGACAATGAGCAGTTCTTC
cdr3_aa: CASRKTSGGDNEQFF

clone_size: -
v_call: TRBV2
j_call: TRBJ2-1
d_call: -
cdr3_nt: TGTGCCAGCAGTGCCGGGGCCTACAATGAGCAGTTCTTC
cdr3_aa: CASSAGAYNEQFF

clone_size: once
v_call: TRBV28
j_call: TRBJ1-1
d_call: TRBD1
cdr3_nt: TGTGCCAGCAGTTGGACAGGGGCGGCCACTGAAGCTTTCTTT
cdr3_aa: CASSWTGAATEAFF

clone_size: -
v_call: TRBV20-1
j_call: TRBJ1-2
d_call: TRBD1
cdr3_nt: TGCAGTGCTAGTTTTTGGGTCGGGGCAGGGGGCTTCTATGGCTACACCTTC
cdr3_aa: CSASFWVGAGGFYGYTF

clone_size: -
v_call: TRBV14
j_call: TRBJ1-1
d_call: -
cdr3_nt: TGTGCCAGCAGCCATGGGATGGCGGGGGCCGAAGCTTTCTTT
cdr3_aa: CASSHGMAGAEAFF

clone_size: -
v_call: TRBV19
j_call: TRBJ2-1
d_call: -
cdr3_nt: TGTGCCAGTCGTCTGGGGCCGACGTCGCCCTACAATGAGCAGTTCTTC
cdr3_aa: CASRLGPTSPYNEQFF

clone_size: -
v_call: TRBV18
j_call: TRBJ2-5
d_call: TRBD1
cdr3_nt: TGTGCCAGCTCACCGGGACAGATCCAAGAGACCCAGTACTTC
cdr3_aa: CASSPGQIQETQYF

clone_size: -
v_call: TRBV21-1
j_call: TRBJ2-1
d_call: -
cdr3_nt: TGTGCCCGACCCGCGGGGGTAGGCTTCAATGAGCAGTTCTTC
cdr3_aa: CARPAGVGFNEQFF

clone_size: -
v_call: TRBV3-1/TRBV3-2
j_call: TRBJ1-6
d_call: TRBD1
cdr3_nt: TGTGCCAGCACACCAGGGACAGGGCTGGATTCACCCCTCCACTTT
cdr3_aa: CASTPGTGLDSPLHF

clone_size: few
v_call: TRBV2
j_call: TRBJ1-5
d_call: TRBD1
cdr3_nt: TGTGCCAGCAGTCGACAGGGTTTAAGGGCCCAGCATTTT
cdr3_aa: CASSRQGLRAQHF

clone_size: -
v_call: TRBV6-6
j_call: TRBJ2-7
d_call: TRBD1
cdr3_nt: TGTGCCAGCAGACAGACCGGGACAGGGATTTTGGGCGAGCAGTACTTC
cdr3_aa: CASRQTGTGILGEQYF

clone_size: -
v_call: TRBV12-3/TRBV12-4
j_call: TRBJ2-2
d_call: -
cdr3_nt: TGTGCCAGCGCGACCGGGGCCGGGGAGCTGTTTTTT
cdr3_aa: CASATGAGELFF

clone_size: once
v_call: TRBV9
j_call: TRBJ1-4
d_call: -
cdr3_nt: TGTGCCAGCAGCGTAGATGGCAGGGGTGGCGAAAAACTGTTTTTT
cdr3_aa: CASSVDGRGGEKLFF

clone_size: -
v_call: TRBV6-5
j_call: TRBJ2-5
d_call: TRBD1
cdr3_nt: TGTGCCAGCAGTTATGGACAGGGTTCGGGGGAGACCCAGTACTTC
cdr3_aa: CASSYGQGSGETQYF

clone_size: -
v_call: TRBV9
j_call: TRBJ2-1
d_call: TRBD2
cdr3_nt: TGTGCCAGCAGCGCCGATCTCCGACTAGCGCCCCCCTACAATGAGCAGTTCTTC
cdr3_aa: CASSADLRLAPPYNEQFF

clone_size: -
v_call: TRBV6-2/TRBV6-3
j_call: TRBJ2-5
d_call: -
cdr3_nt: TGTGCCAGCAGCCTCGGAGAGACCCAGTACTTC
cdr3_aa: CASSLGETQYF

clone_size: -
v_call: TRBV3-1/TRBV3-2
j_call: TRBJ2-4
d_call: -
cdr3_nt: TGTGCCAGCAGCCAAGCAGGGGTAGCCAAAAACATTCAGTACTTC
cdr3_aa: CASSQAGVAKNIQYF

clone_size: -
v_call: TRBV19
j_call: TRBJ1-1
d_call: -
cdr3_nt: TGTGCCAGTAGTATTAAGGGGATGAACACTGAAGCTTTCTTT
cdr3_aa: CASSIKGMNTEAFF

clone_size: -
v_call: TRBV5-6
j_call: TRBJ2-7
d_call: -
cdr3_nt: TGTGCCAGCAGCTTGGTGGGTAGAGGAGCAGACGAGCAGTACTTC
cdr3_aa: CASSLVGRGADEQYF

clone_size: -
v_call: TRBV6-5
j_call: TRBJ2-7
d_call: TRBD1
cdr3_nt: TGTGCCAGCACCAACGACAGGGTATCTGTTCTCGAGCAGTACTTC
cdr3_aa: CASTNDRVSVLEQYF

clone_size: -
v_call: TRBV9
j_call: TRBJ1-6
d_call: -
cdr3_nt: TGTGCCAGCAGCGACCAAGGAAGCGAGGATAATTCACCCCTCCACTTT
cdr3_aa: CASSDQGSEDNSPLHF

clone_size: -
v_call: TRBV4-2
j_call: TRBJ2-7
d_call: -
cdr3_nt: TGTGCCAGCAGCCAAGTTATAGGGCTCGGGGATGAGCAGTACTTC
cdr3_aa: CASSQVIGLGDEQYF

clone_size: -
v_call: TRBV5-1
j_call: TRBJ1-3
d_call: TRBD1
cdr3_nt: TGCGCCAGCAGCCTGACAGGGCCCTCTGGAAACACCATATATTTT
cdr3_aa: CASSLTGPSGNTIYF

clone_size: once
v_call: TRBV29-1
j_call: TRBJ1-5
d_call: TRBD1
cdr3_nt: TGCAGCGTTGCCGAGACAGGGGTTTGGGGGTATAGCAATCAGCCCCAGCATTTT
cdr3_aa: CSVAETGVWGYSNQPQHF

clone_size: -
v_call: TRBV20-1
j_call: TRBJ2-7
d_call: -
cdr3_nt: TGCAGTGCTTCGTCCCGGGGCGAGCAGTACTTC
cdr3_aa: CSASSRGEQYF

clone_size: -
v_call: TRBV30
j_call: TRBJ1-5
d_call: -
cdr3_nt: TGTGCCTGGAGTGAAAGGACACCAAATAGCAATCAGCCCCAGCATTTT
cdr3_aa: CAWSERTPNSNQPQHF

clone_size: -
v_call: TRBV7-9
j_call: TRBJ2-7
d_call: TRBD2
cdr3_nt: TGTGCCAGCAGCCCGGGGGGTCAGGGCACCTACGAGCAGTACTTC
cdr3_aa: CASSPGGQGTYEQYF

clone_size: -
v_call: TRBV7-2
j_call: TRBJ2-7
d_call: TRBD2
cdr3_nt: TGTGCCAGCAGCTTAGCACTAGCGGGGGTGCAGTACTTC
cdr3_aa: CASSLALAGVQYF

clone_size: once
v_call: TRBV5-1
j_call: TRBJ1-2
d_call: -
cdr3_nt: TGCGCCAGCAGGGCCCCCGATAACTATGGCTACACCTTC
cdr3_aa: CASRAPDNYGYTF

clone_size: -
v_call: TRBV27
j_call: TRBJ1-6
d_call: -
cdr3_nt: TGTGCCAGCAGTCCTAACCTTAATTCACCCCTCCACTTT
cdr3_aa: CASSPNLNSPLHF

clone_size: few
v_call: TRBV7-2
j_call: TRBJ1-1
d_call: -
cdr3_nt: TGTGCCAGCAGCTTGACACAGGGAACTGAAGCTTTCTTT
cdr3_aa: CASSLTQGTEAFF

clone_size: -
v_call: TRBV6-6
j_call: TRBJ2-3
d_call: TRBD2
cdr3_nt: TGTGCCAGCAGCTTTGGGAGAAGCGGGGAGGGGGATACGCAGTATTTT
cdr3_aa: CASSFGRSGEGDTQYF

clone_size: -
v_call: TRBV27
j_call: TRBJ2-3
d_call: -
cdr3_nt: TGTGCCAGCAGTTTATTAGATAGCACAGATACGCAGTATTTT
cdr3_aa: CASSLLDSTDTQYF

clone_size: once
v_call: TRBV27
j_call: TRBJ2-5
d_call: TRBD2
cdr3_nt: TGTGCCAGCAGGACCCTAGCGGGGGCACAAGAGACCCAGTACTTC
cdr3_aa: CASRTLAGAQETQYF

clone_size: -
v_call: TRBV12-5
j_call: TRBJ2-6
d_call: -
cdr3_nt: TGTGCTAGTGGTTTGGTATGGGGGCGTGCGCGCTCTGGGGCCAACGTCCTGACTTTC
cdr3_aa: CASGLVWGRARSGANVLTF

clone_size: -
v_call: TRBV27
j_call: TRBJ2-7
d_call: TRBD1
cdr3_nt: TGTGCCAGCAGCTTGGGACAGGGTAGCGCCTACGAGCAGTACTTC
cdr3_aa: CASSLGQGSAYEQYF

clone_size: -
v_call: TRBV3-1/TRBV3-2
j_call: TRBJ2-7
d_call: -
cdr3_nt: TGTGCCAGCAGCCAAGATCTTGGAGGGGCAGGGCAGTACTTC
cdr3_aa: CASSQDLGGAGQYF

clone_size: -
v_call: TRBV30
j_call: TRBJ2-7
d_call: -
cdr3_nt: TGTGCCTGGAAAACAGGACCTACCTCCTACGAGCAGTACTTC
cdr3_aa: CAWKTGPTSYEQYF